The rows below give T cell receptor beta chains drawn from one sample of a study of T cell responses to AZD1222 COVID-19 vaccine. TCRdb's copy holds only in-frame clones and misses some; the assay was immunoSEQ multiplex PCR. This sample has 55,000 to 70,000 clones, with roughly 87% found just once. The sequencing used peripheral blood, collected 28 days after the second AZD1222 dose. All receptors derive from an adult who received the AZD1222 COVID-19 vaccine. Both conserved end residues are part of each CDR3. The D gene is left open where the match is weak. Rows may omit the clone size; those that give it use once, few, many or a size class.

v_call	d_call	clone_size	j_call	cdr3_aa	cdr3_nt
TRBV7-2	NA	NA	TRBJ2-1	CASSLVFEQFF	TGTGCCAGCAGCCTGGTGTTTGAGCAGTTCTTC
TRBV7-9	NA	NA	TRBJ1-2	CASSLPQGYGYTF	TGTGCCAGCAGCTTACCACAGGGTTATGGCTACACCTTC
TRBV5-3	NA	NA	TRBJ2-2	CARSRRGQTRQRNTGELFF	TGTGCCAGAAGCCGACGGGGGCAGACGAGACAGCGCAACACCGGGGAGCTGTTTTTT
TRBV5-1	NA	NA	TRBJ2-4	CASSLEGFQYF	TGCGCCAGCAGCCTGGAGGGGTTTCAGTACTTC
TRBV28	NA	NA	TRBJ1-2	CASSLEGSYGYTF	TGTGCCAGCAGTTTGGAGGGCTCCTATGGCTACACCTTC
TRBV12-3/TRBV12-4	NA	NA	TRBJ1-1	CASKLGGIEAFF	TGTGCCAGCAAATTGGGGGGGATTGAAGCTTTCTTT
TRBV7-3	TRBD1	NA	TRBJ1-2	CASSSGQGLYGYTF	TGTGCCAGCAGCTCCGGACAGGGCCTCTATGGCTACACCTTC
TRBV7-8	TRBD1	once	TRBJ1-2	CASSLAQGARRYGYTF	TGTGCCAGCAGCTTAGCGCAGGGGGCTCGAAGGTATGGCTACACCTTC
TRBV29-1	NA	NA	TRBJ1-1	CSAWVSNTEAFF	TGCAGCGCTTGGGTCTCGAACACTGAAGCTTTCTTT
TRBV6-5	NA	NA	TRBJ2-7	CASSTVYEQYF	TGTGCCAGCAGTACCGTTTACGAGCAGTACTTC
TRBV10-1	NA	NA	TRBJ1-1	CASSTDTQNTEAFF	TGCGCCAGTTCGACAGACACCCAAAACACTGAAGCTTTCTTT
TRBV2	NA	NA	TRBJ1-2	CASIDTSLAGDEGYTF	TGTGCCAGCATTGATACATCCCTGGCGGGGGATGAAGGCTACACCTTC
TRBV15	NA	NA	TRBJ2-1	CATSYVQQDNEQFF	TGTGCCACCAGCTATGTTCAACAAGACAATGAGCAGTTCTTC
TRBV27	TRBD2	NA	TRBJ2-5	CASSLLLAGGKETQYF	TGTGCCAGCAGTTTATTACTAGCGGGAGGGAAAGAGACCCAGTACTTC
TRBV10-3	TRBD2	NA	TRBJ2-2	CAITASGSVNTGELFF	TGTGCCATCACTGCTAGCGGGAGTGTCAACACCGGGGAGCTGTTTTTT
TRBV7-9	TRBD1	NA	TRBJ1-5	CASSKDRGGNQPQHF	TGTGCCAGCAGCAAGGACAGGGGCGGCAATCAGCCCCAGCATTTT
TRBV11-2	NA	once	TRBJ2-1	CASSSGMTYNEQFF	TGTGCCAGCAGCTCAGGGATGACCTACAATGAGCAGTTCTTC
TRBV10-1	TRBD1	NA	TRBJ1-1	CASSSGTGRTEAFF	TGCGCCAGCAGTTCCGGGACAGGGCGGACTGAAGCTTTCTTT
TRBV7-2	NA	NA	TRBJ2-5	CASSPAWDETQYF	TGTGCCAGCAGCCCCGCCTGGGACGAGACCCAGTACTTC
TRBV3-1/TRBV3-2	NA	once	TRBJ2-3	CASSQATGNPDTQYF	TGTGCCAGCAGCCAAGCCACAGGGAACCCAGATACGCAGTATTTT
TRBV19	TRBD1	NA	TRBJ2-1	CASSPSSGQSNEQFF	TGTGCCAGTAGTCCTTCATCGGGACAGTCCAATGAGCAGTTCTTC
TRBV6-2/TRBV6-3	TRBD1	NA	TRBJ1-5	CASSLTSGQGLSNQPQHF	TGTGCCAGCAGTCTAACTTCGGGACAGGGGTTAAGCAATCAGCCCCAGCATTTT
TRBV5-6	NA	once	TRBJ2-5	CASSWSTGLQYF	TGTGCCAGCAGCTGGTCCACCGGCCTCCAGTACTTC
TRBV27	NA	NA	TRBJ1-1	CASGSSGRSTEAFF	TGTGCCAGCGGCTCCTCCGGGCGGAGCACTGAAGCTTTCTTT
TRBV4-3	NA	NA	TRBJ2-1	CASSQDGFSYNEQFF	TGCGCCAGCAGCCAAGATGGGTTCTCCTACAATGAGCAGTTCTTC
TRBV29-1	TRBD1	NA	TRBJ2-3	CSDLGQGVSDTQYF	TGCAGCGACTTAGGACAGGGGGTGTCAGATACGCAGTATTTT
TRBV19	TRBD1	NA	TRBJ1-5	CASTGTGGQQPQHF	TGTGCCAGTACCGGGACAGGGGGTCAACAGCCCCAGCATTTT
TRBV24-1	NA	NA	TRBJ1-5	CATRGANQPQHF	TGTGCCACCAGGGGGGCCAATCAGCCCCAGCATTTT
TRBV19	NA	NA	TRBJ2-7	CASSIAQAASYEQYF	TGTGCCAGTAGTATTGCGCAGGCCGCGTCCTACGAGCAGTACTTC
TRBV20-1	NA	NA	TRBJ2-7	CSAAISYEQYF	TGCAGTGCCGCTATCTCCTACGAGCAGTACTTC
TRBV27	NA	NA	TRBJ2-5	CASRGRGETQYF	TGTGCCAGCAGGGGGCGCGGGGAGACCCAGTACTTC
TRBV3-1/TRBV3-2	TRBD2	NA	TRBJ2-1	CASSQVGGRTEQFF	TGTGCCAGCAGCCAAGTGGGCGGGAGGACTGAGCAGTTCTTC